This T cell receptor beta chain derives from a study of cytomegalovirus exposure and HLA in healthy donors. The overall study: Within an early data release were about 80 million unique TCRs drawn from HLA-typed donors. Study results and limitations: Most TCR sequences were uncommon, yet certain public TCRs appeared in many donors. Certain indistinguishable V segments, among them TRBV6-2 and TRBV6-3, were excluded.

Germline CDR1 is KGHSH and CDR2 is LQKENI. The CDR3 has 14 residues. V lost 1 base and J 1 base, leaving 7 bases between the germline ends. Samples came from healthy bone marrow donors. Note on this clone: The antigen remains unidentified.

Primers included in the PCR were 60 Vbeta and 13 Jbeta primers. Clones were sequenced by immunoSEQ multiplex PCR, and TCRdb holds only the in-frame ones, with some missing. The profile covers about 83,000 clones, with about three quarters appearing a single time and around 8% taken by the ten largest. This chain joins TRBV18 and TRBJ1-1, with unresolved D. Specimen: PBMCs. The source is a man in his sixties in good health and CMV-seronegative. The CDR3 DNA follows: TGTGCCAGCTCACCACTCGGGGAGAACACTGAAGCTTTCTTT. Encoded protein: CASSPLGENTEAFF.